This TCR beta chain derives from a study of Tregs in tolerant kidney transplant recipients. Unstimulated Tregs (CD4+CD25+CD127-) and CD4+CD25- non-Tregs were sorted from PBMCs. Germline CDR1 is SGHTA and CDR2 is FQGNSA. With 1 base removed from V and 4 bases from J, the gap between germline ends came to 4 bases. The CDR3 is made up of 12 amino acids. Profiled with immunoSEQ multiplex PCR; TCRdb holds only in-frame clones, not every one. The sample records hundreds of thousands of clones, roughly 84% being singletons. The chain is built from TRBV7-2 and TRBJ1-2; D gene unclear. This clonotype was sampled from a human donor in good health. Material: CD4+ T cells from blood. The CDR3: CASSLGIYGYTF. Here the CDR3 DNA reads TGTGCCAGCAGCTTAGGGATCTATGGCTACACCTTC. The full variable domain, with the rest looked up from reference TRBV7-2 and TRBJ1-2, is GAGVSQSPSNKVTEKGKDVELRCDPISGHTALYWYRQSLGQGLEFLIYFQGNSAPDKSGLPSDRFSAERTGGSVSTLTIQRTQQEDSAVYLCASSLGIYGYTFGSGTRLTVV.